This T cell receptor beta chain was identified during a study of T cells in Graves' hyperthyroidism and ophthalmopathy. Study outcomes and limitations: In blood, most of the thyroid clonotypes expanded above 0.001 were also present.

Germline-derived CDR1 and CDR2 are MNHNS and SASEGT. With 7 bases removed from V and 6 bases from J, the gap between germline ends came to 13 bases. CDR3 length: 12 amino acids. RNA transcripts gave rise to amplified TCR beta CDR3 regions. The HTBI primer set served for first-round RT-PCR of the TCR CDR3. TCRdb reanalysed the multiplex PCR reads using MiXCR and keeps one entry per CDR3 protein. The table lists fewer than 350,000 distinct CDR3 sequences, roughly a fifth of them singletons. This clonotype was seen at least ten times. What it binds is unknown. What was sequenced was blood. The rearrangement links TRBV6-1 to TRBJ2-7; D is perhaps TRBD1 or TRBD2 (5 bases each). The receptor was isolated from a woman in her 50s with Graves' hyperthyroidism. The CDR3 DNA reads TGTGCCAGCAAACGAGGGACGGGCGAGCAGTACTTC. This codes for CASKRGTGEQYF.